This entry lists 24 T cell receptor beta chains sequenced from one sample in a study of neoadjuvant anti-PD-1 for oral cavity cancer. Only in-frame clones appear in the TCRdb table, and some are missing; sequencing was by immunoSEQ multiplex PCR. The profile shows some 14,000 clones, around 70% of them singletons. Regarding time point: after neoadjuvant nivolumab, at surgical resection. Sequencing was performed on PBMCs, taken after nivolumab (anti-PD-1) treatment. These receptors all come from a person between 40 and 85 years old with oral cavity squamous cell carcinoma.

In DNA, the CDR3 is TGCAGCGTCGCCTTTAGGAATACTGAAGCTTTCTTT. Translated: CSVAFRNTEAFF. This chain joins TRBV29-1 and TRBJ1-1; D gene unclear. Germline CDR1 and CDR2: SQVTM and ANQGSEA. The CDR3 spans 12 residues. V dropped 6 bases and J dropped 5 bases, with 13 bases sitting between them.

The rearrangement joins TRBV5-4 to TRBJ2-1; no definite D call. The CDR3 sequence is 16 residues long. Trimming pared 4 bases from V and 4 bases from J, leaving 18 bases between. Per germline, CDR1 SGHNT and CDR2 YYREEE (reference sequence). The CDR3 sequence: CASSPLGGPNYNEQFF. CDR3 DNA sequence: TGTGCCAGCAGCCCGCTGGGCGGTCCTAATTACAATGAGCAGTTCTTC.

The chain joins TRBV7-9 to TRBJ2-3, with 9 nucleotides matching TRBD2. Germline loops: CDR1 SEHNR, CDR2 FQNEAQ (reference sequence). Losses at the gene ends were 1 base for V and 3 bases for J; bases not matched to a gene: 2. CDR3 length equals 15 residues. The CDR3 DNA is TGTGCCAGCAGCTTAGTAGCGGGAGTAACAGATACGCAGTATTTT. Its protein is CASSLVAGVTDTQYF.

This chain links TRBV5-1 with TRBJ2-7; 7 bases are shared with TRBD2. The CDR3 extends over 16 amino acids. The V gene's germline CDR1 is SGHRS and CDR2 YFSETQ. The V and J ends lost 0 bases and 0 bases, in that order; junction bases with no gene match: 6. CDR3 nucleotide sequence: TGCGCCAGCAGCTTGGCCGGGGGGTCGAGCTCCTACGAGCAGTACTTC. Translation: CASSLAGGSSSYEQYF.

The CDR3 here is CASSMDRRIQYF. The CDR3 DNA is TGTGCCAGTAGTATGGACAGGAGGATTCAGTACTTC. The rearrangement links TRBV19 to TRBJ2-4, with 7 bases that match TRBD1. V shed 3 bases and J 10 bases; nucleotides not matched to a gene: 3. Germline V gene lookup returns CDR1 LNHDA and CDR2 SQIVND (reference sequence). This CDR3 comprises 12 residues.

The CDR3 DNA reads as TGTGCCAGCAGTGCCGGGAGGGAGACCCAGTACTTC. It translates to CASSAGRETQYF. The chain has TRBV2 and TRBJ2-5; TRBD2 matches 7 bases. This CDR3 spans 12 amino acids. V was clipped by 4 bases and J by 5 bases; unmatched bases: 1. Germline values: CDR1 SNHLY, CDR2 FYNNEI.

Here the CDR3 reads CASSLATNTGELFF. The CDR3 DNA reads as TGCGCCAGCAGCTTGGCCACAAACACCGGGGAGCTGTTTTTT. The chain recombines TRBV5-1 with TRBJ2-2; D remains unclear. CDR3 size: 14 residues. Trimming took off 0 bases at V and 2 bases at J, with 5 bases between the two ends. CDR1 and CDR2 from the germline V gene are SGHRS and YFSETQ.

This clone was observed a single time. In DNA form, the CDR3 reads TGTGCCAGCAGCTCTGGGGGGGAAAACTATGGCTACACCTTC. This gives the protein CASSSGGENYGYTF. The chain carries TRBV13 and TRBJ1-2; D is possibly TRBD1 (5 bases). CDR3 size: 14 residues. With 4 bases removed from V and 2 bases from J, the gap between germline ends came to 11 bases. CDR1 and CDR2 from the germline V gene are PRHDT and FYEKMQ (reference sequence).

This chain connects TRBV15 to TRBJ1-1; tentative D call: TRBD1 (5 bases). In germline, CDR1 is LNHNV, CDR2 YYDKDF (reference sequence). V lost 4 bases and J lost 4, with 13 bases in between. There are 14 residues in the CDR3. CDR3 in amino acids: CATSIGGSVTEAFF. DNA for the CDR3: TGTGCCACCAGCATCGGGGGTTCGGTCACTGAAGCTTTCTTT.

The DNA of the CDR3 is TGCAGCGGGACAGAGAGTCTGGAGACCCAGTACTTC. It codes for CSGTESLETQYF. The chain joins TRBV29-1 to TRBJ2-5; tentatively, D is TRBD1 (6 bases). Per the germline V gene, CDR1 is SQVTM and CDR2 is ANQGSEA. There are 12 residues in the CDR3. Trimming took off 7 bases at V and 5 bases at J, with 14 bases between the two ends.

In DNA form, the CDR3 reads TGCGCCAGCAGCCAGACAGGCGCTGAAGCTTTCTTT. It is translated as CASSQTGAEAFF. The J gene is TRBJ1-1, the V gene TRBV5-1; a possible D gene is TRBD1 (6 bases). The CDR3 is 12 residues long. The germline gives CDR1 SGHRS, CDR2 YFSETQ. The V and J ends lost 4 bases and 6 bases respectively, with 10 bases between them.

The CDR3 sequence is CAWGRGVQNYEQYF. The CDR3 DNA is TGTGCCTGGGGAAGGGGCGTGCAGAATTACGAGCAGTACTTC. V and J are TRBV30 and TRBJ2-7; D is perhaps TRBD1 (5 bases). V was shortened by 5 bases and J by 4 bases, with 18 bases between the two germline ends. CDR1 GTSNPN and CDR2 SVGIG come from the germline V gene (reference sequence). This CDR3 contains 14 residues.

The chain couples TRBV9 to TRBJ2-1; D might be TRBD2 (5 bases). This CDR3 is built from 16 residues. CDR1 SGDLS and CDR2 YYNGEE come from the germline V gene. V was shortened by 0 bases and J by 4 bases, with 14 bases between the two germline ends. The DNA of the CDR3 is TGTGCCAGCAGCGTAGAGGCCAGCGGACGATACAATGAGCAGTTCTTC. It specifies CASSVEASGRYNEQFF.

This clone has a handful of counts. The gene calls are TRBV2 and TRBJ2-5; no clear D gene. The CDR3 is 12 residues long. V dropped 4 bases and J dropped 5 bases, with 8 bases sitting between them. CDR1 is SNHLY and CDR2 is FYNNEI in the germline V gene. The CDR3 here is CASSAPRETQYF. The CDR3 DNA reads as TGTGCCAGCAGTGCACCAAGGGAGACCCAGTACTTC.

The chain couples TRBV7-2 to TRBJ2-1; 10 positions agree with TRBD2. Trimming took 1 base from V and 9 from J; bases not matched to a gene: 9. The germline V gene encodes CDR1 SGHTA and CDR2 FQGNSA. This CDR3 has 16 amino acids. The CDR3 loop is CASSLGASGSEGEQFF. The CDR3 region has the DNA TGTGCCAGCAGCTTAGGGGCTAGCGGGAGTGAGGGTGAGCAGTTCTTC.

The chain employs TRBV19 and TRBJ1-5; unclear D gene. Germline V gene lookup returns CDR1 LNHDA and CDR2 SQIVND (reference sequence). The V end lost 4 bases, the J end lost 5 bases, and 21 bases lay between the germline ends. The CDR3 extends over 17 amino acids. The CDR3, as DNA: TGTGCCAGTAGTACTAAAACACCAAAGTCGGGCGATCAGCCCCAGCATTTT. This encodes CASSTKTPKSGDQPQHF. Filled out from reference TRBV19 and TRBJ1-5, the complete variable domain reads DGGITQSPKYLFRKEGQNVTLSCEQNLNHDAMYWYRQDPGQGLRLIYYSQIVNDFQKGDIAEGYSVSREKKESFPLTVTSAQKNPTAFYLCASSTKTPKSGDQPQHFGDGTRLSIL.

The chain recombines TRBV4-1 with TRBJ1-2; unclear D gene. There are 13 residues in the CDR3. V was shortened by 1 base and J by 8 bases, with 11 bases between the two germline ends. Germline V gene data show CDR1 as MGHRA and CDR2 as YSYEKL. The CDR3 nucleotides read TGCGCCAGCAGCCAAGGGTTGGGTACAGGCTACACCTTC. Encoded protein: CASSQGLGTGYTF.

The chain is built from TRBV30 and TRBJ2-3; weak D call: TRBD2 (5 bases). The CDR3 sequence is 14 residues long. V lost 2 bases to trimming and J lost 2 bases, with 11 bases between them. Germline lookup yields CDR1 GTSNPN and CDR2 SVGIG (reference sequence). The CDR3 nucleotides read TGTGCCTGGAGTCCGAGCGGAGACACAGATACGCAGTATTTT. Translating gives CAWSPSGDTDTQYF.

The chain has TRBV6-5 and TRBJ2-1; 11 nucleotides line up with TRBD2. The CDR3 has 15 amino acids. Germline CDR1 and CDR2: MNHEY and SVGAGI. The trim removed 7 bases at V and 7 bases at J, leaving 9 bases unmatched. CDR3 bases: TGTGCCAGCAATCCGACTAGCGGGGAAGGGAATGAGCAGTTCTTC. Encoded protein: CASNPTSGEGNEQFF.

This clone was found once. The CDR3 DNA sequence: TGCGCCAGCAGCCAACGCGGGCAGGGGGCTGAAAAACTGTTTTTT. This translates into CASSQRGQGAEKLFF. The rearrangement joins TRBV5-1 to TRBJ1-4, with 8 positions matching TRBD1. CDR3 length: 15 amino acids. Germline V lookup: CDR1 SGHRS, CDR2 YFSETQ. Trimming at V came to 4 bases and at J to 7 bases, leaving 9 bases not matched to a gene.

The chain combines TRBV25-1 with TRBJ1-5; no reliable D call. The CDR3 runs 14 residues. Germline V lookup: CDR1 MGHDK, CDR2 SYGVNS. The germline V and J ends were trimmed by 3 bases and 2 bases, with 8 bases remaining between them. This CDR3 reads CASSEAGGNQPQHF. CDR3 in DNA: TGTGCCAGCAGTGAGGCAGGTGGCAATCAGCCCCAGCATTTT.

This sequence joins TRBV20-1 and TRBJ1-1; D is unclear. The germline V gene encodes CDR1 DFQATT and CDR2 SNEGSKA (reference sequence). This CDR3 region has 11 residues. Trimming took off 5 bases at V and 7 bases at J, with 11 bases between the two ends. CDR3 nucleotides: TGCAGTGCTTCGGGTGGGTTTGAAGCTTTCTTT. Amino acids: CSASGGFEAFF.

The chain recombines TRBV7-2 with TRBJ2-6; the D gene is possibly TRBD2 (5 bases). Germline assignment: CDR1 SGHTA and CDR2 FQGNSA. The CDR3 runs 16 residues. V lost 1 base, J lost 5 bases, and 12 bases lay in between. CDR3 coding DNA: TGTGCCAGCAGCTTAGGGCCCGGGGTCTGGGCCAACGTCCTGACTTTC. This codes for CASSLGPGVWANVLTF.

This chain links TRBV7-9 with TRBJ1-2, with D perhaps TRBD1 (6 bases). The CDR3 is 15 residues long. Germline V lookup: CDR1 SEHNR, CDR2 FQNEAQ (reference sequence). V gave up 4 bases and J gave up 2 bases, with 14 bases separating them. CDR3 loop: CASSSRSQGNYGYTF. The CDR3 DNA follows: TGTGCCAGCAGCTCTAGATCACAGGGAAACTATGGCTACACCTTC.